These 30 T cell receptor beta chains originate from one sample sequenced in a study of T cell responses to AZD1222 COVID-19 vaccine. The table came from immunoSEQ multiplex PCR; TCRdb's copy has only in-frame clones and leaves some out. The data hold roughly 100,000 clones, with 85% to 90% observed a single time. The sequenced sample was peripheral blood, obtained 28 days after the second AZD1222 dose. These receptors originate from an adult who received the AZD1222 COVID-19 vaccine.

The CDR3 protein is CASSLAYRGRGNTIYF. The CDR3 DNA reads as TGTGCCAGCAGCTTAGCATACAGGGGCCGTGGAAACACCATATATTTT. The chain employs TRBV7-6 and TRBJ1-3; 7 bases are shared with TRBD1. The CDR3 extends over 16 amino acids. V shed 0 bases, J shed 3 bases, and the junction held 5 bases outside the gene matches. Germline V gene lookup returns CDR1 SGHVS and CDR2 FNYEAQ.

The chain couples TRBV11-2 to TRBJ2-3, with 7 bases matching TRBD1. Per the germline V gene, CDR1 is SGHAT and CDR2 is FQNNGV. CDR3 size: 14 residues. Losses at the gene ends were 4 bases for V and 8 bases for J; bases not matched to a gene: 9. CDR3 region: CASSYRQGGSTQYF. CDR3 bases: TGTGCCAGCAGCTACCGACAGGGCGGAAGTACGCAGTATTTT.

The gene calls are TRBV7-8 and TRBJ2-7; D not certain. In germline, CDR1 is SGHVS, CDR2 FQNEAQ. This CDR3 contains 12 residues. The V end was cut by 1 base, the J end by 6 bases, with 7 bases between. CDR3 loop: CASSLVLSEQYF. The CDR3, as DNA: TGTGCCAGCAGCTTAGTTCTTTCCGAGCAGTACTTC.

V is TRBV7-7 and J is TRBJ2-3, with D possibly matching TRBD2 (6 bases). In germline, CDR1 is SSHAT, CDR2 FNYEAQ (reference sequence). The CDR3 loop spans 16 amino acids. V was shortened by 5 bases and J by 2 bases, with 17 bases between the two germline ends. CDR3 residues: CASSPGTGPLTDTQYF. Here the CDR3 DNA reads TGTGCCAGCAGCCCCGGGACTGGCCCCCTCACAGATACGCAGTATTTT.

CDR3 in DNA: TGTGCCAGCAGTAAGCGGGAGATGGCCAAAAACATTCAGTACTTC. It translates to CASSKREMAKNIQYF. The chain is built from TRBV28 and TRBJ2-4; 8 nucleotides match TRBD2. This CDR3 spans 15 amino acids. Germline trimming cut 5 bases from V and 1 base from J; bases unmatched to any gene: 4. Looked up from germline, CDR1 is MDHEN and CDR2 is SYDVKM.

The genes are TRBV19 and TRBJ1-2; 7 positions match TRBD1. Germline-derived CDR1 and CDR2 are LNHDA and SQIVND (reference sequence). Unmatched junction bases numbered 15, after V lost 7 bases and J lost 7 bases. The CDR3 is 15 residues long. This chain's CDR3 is CASIEQGTTLGGYTF. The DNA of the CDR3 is TGTGCCAGTATTGAACAGGGGACTACCCTTGGTGGCTACACCTTC.

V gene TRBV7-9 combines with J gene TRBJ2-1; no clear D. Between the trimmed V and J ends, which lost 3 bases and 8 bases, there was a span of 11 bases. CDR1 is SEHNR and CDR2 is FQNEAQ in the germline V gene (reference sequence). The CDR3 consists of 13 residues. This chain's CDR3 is CASSFGSADEQFF. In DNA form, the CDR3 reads TGTGCCAGCAGCTTCGGGTCTGCGGATGAGCAGTTCTTC.

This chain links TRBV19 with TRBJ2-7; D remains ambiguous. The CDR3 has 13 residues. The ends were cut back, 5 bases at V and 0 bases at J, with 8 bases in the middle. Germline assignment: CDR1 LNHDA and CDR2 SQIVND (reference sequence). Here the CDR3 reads CASSRPNSYEQYF. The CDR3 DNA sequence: TGTGCCAGTAGTCGGCCCAACTCCTACGAGCAGTACTTC.

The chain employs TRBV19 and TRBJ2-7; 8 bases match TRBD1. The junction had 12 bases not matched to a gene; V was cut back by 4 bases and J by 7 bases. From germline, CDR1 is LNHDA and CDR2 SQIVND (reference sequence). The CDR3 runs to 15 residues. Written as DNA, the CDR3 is TGTGCCAGTAGTAGGGACAGGTTCTCTCCCGGGGAGCAGTACTTC. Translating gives CASSRDRFSPGEQYF.

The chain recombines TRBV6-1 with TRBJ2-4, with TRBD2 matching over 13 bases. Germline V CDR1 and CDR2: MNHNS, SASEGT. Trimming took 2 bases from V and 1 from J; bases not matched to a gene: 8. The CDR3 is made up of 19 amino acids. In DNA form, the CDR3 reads TGTGCCAGCAGTGAAAGGAGGACTAGCGGGAGCGGGGCCAAAAACATTCAGTACTTC. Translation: CASSERRTSGSGAKNIQYF.

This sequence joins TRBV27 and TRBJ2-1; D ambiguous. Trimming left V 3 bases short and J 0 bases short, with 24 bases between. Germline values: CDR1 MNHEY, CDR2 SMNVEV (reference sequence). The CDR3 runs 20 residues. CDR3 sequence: CASSFSPRRLDKSSYNEQFF. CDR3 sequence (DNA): TGTGCCAGCAGTTTCTCCCCTCGTCGCCTTGATAAGAGCTCCTACAATGAGCAGTTCTTC.

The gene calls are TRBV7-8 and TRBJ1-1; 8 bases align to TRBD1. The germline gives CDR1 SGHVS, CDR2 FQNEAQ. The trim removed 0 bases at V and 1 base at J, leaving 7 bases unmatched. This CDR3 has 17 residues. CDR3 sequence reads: CASSLAHGRGPNTEAFF. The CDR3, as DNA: TGTGCCAGCAGCTTAGCGCACGGCAGGGGGCCGAACACTGAAGCTTTCTTT.

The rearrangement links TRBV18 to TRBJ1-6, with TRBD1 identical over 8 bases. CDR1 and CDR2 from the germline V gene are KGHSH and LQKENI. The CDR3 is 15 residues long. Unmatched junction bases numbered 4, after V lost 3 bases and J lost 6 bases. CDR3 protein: CASSPTGALNSPLHF. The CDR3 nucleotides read TGTGCCAGCTCACCGACAGGGGCCCTTAATTCACCCCTCCACTTT.

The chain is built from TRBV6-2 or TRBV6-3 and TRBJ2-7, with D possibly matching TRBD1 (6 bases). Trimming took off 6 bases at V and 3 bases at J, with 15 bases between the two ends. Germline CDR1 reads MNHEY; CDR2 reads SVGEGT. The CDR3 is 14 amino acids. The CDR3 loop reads CASSLRQDLYEQYF. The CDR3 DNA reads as TGTGCCAGCAGCTTACGACAGGACCTCTACGAGCAGTACTTC.

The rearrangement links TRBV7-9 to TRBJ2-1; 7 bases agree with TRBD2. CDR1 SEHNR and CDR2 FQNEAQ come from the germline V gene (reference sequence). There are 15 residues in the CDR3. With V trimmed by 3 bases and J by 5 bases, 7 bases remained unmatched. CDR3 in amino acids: CASSFGGSSHNEQFF. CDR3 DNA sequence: TGTGCCAGCAGCTTCGGCGGGAGTAGTCACAATGAGCAGTTCTTC. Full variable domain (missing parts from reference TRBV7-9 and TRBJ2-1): DTGVSQNPRHKITKRGQNVTFRCDPISEHNRLYWYRQTLGQGPEFLTYFQNEAQLEKSRLLSDRFSAERPKGSFSTLEIQRTEQGDSAMYLCASSFGGSSHNEQFFGPGTRLTVL.

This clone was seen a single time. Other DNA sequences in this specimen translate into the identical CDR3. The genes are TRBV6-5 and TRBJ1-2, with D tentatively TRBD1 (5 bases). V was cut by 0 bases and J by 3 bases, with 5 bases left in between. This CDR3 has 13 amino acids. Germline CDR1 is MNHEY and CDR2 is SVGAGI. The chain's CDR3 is CASSYSGDYGYTF. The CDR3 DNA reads TGTGCCAGCAGTTACTCAGGGGACTATGGCTACACCTTC.

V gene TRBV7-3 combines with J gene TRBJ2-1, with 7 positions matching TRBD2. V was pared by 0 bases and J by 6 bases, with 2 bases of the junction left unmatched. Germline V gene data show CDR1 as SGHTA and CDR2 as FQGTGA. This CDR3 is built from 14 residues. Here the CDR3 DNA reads TGTGCCAGCAGCTTAACGGGAGGGACCAATGAGCAGTTCTTC. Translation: CASSLTGGTNEQFF.

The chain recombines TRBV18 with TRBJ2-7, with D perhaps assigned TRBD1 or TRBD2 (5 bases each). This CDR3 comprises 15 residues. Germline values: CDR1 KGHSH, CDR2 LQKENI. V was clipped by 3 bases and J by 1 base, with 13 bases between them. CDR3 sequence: CASSPETGPSYEQYF. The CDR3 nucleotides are TGTGCCAGCTCACCGGAGACGGGACCGTCCTACGAGCAGTACTTC.

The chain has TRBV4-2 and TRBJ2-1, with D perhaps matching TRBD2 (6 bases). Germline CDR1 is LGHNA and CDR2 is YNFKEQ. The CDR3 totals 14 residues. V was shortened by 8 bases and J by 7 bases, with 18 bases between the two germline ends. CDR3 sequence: CASGLQSNRNEQFF. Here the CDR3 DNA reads TGTGCCAGCGGACTACAATCTAATAGGAATGAGCAGTTCTTC.

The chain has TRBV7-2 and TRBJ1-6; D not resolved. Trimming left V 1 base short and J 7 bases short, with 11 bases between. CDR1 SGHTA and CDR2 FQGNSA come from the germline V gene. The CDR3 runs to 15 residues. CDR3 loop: CASSLENSPNSPLHF. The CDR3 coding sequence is TGTGCCAGCAGCTTAGAGAACAGCCCCAATTCACCCCTCCACTTT. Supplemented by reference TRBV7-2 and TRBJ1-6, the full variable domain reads GAGVSQSPSNKVTEKGKDVELRCDPISGHTALYWYRQSLGQGLEFLIYFQGNSAPDKSGLPSDRFSAERTGGSVSTLTIQRTQQEDSAVYLCASSLENSPNSPLHFGNGTRLTVT.

CDR3 bases: TGTGCCAGCAGCCCATTGGCCCTAGCGGGATACGAGCAGTACTTC. Translating gives CASSPLALAGYEQYF. This chain joins TRBV27 and TRBJ2-7, with 9 bases lining up with TRBD2. Germline-derived CDR1 and CDR2 are MNHEY and SMNVEV (reference sequence). V dropped 6 bases and J dropped 4; count of bases not matched to a gene: 10. CDR3 size: 15 residues.

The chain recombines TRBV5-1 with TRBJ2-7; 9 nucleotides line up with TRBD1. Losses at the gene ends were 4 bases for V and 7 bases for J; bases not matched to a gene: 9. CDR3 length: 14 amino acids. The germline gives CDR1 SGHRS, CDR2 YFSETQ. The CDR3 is CASSIQGAGREQYF. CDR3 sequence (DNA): TGCGCCAGCAGCATACAGGGGGCCGGGAGGGAGCAGTACTTC.

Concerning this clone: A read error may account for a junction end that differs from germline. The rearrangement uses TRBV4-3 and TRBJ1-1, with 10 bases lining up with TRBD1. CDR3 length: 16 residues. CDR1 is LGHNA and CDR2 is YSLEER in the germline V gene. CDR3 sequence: CASSSRQGAGNIEAFF. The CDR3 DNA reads TGCGCCAGCAGCTCCCGACAGGGGGCGGGGAACATTGAAGCTTTCTTT.

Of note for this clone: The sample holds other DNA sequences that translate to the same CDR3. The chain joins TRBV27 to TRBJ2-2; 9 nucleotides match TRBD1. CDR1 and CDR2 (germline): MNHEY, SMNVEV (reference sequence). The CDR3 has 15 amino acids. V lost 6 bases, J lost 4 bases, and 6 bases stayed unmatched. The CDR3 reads CASSDRGTGTGELFF. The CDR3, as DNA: TGTGCCAGCAGCGACAGGGGGACAGGCACCGGGGAGCTGTTTTTT.

CDR3 residues: CASRTGDVGTEAFF. The CDR3 nucleotides are TGTGCCAGCAGGACAGGGGACGTTGGCACTGAAGCTTTCTTT. This chain connects TRBV7-9 to TRBJ1-1; 8 bases agree with TRBD1. The CDR3 sequence is 14 residues long. Germline assignment: CDR1 SEHNR and CDR2 FQNEAQ (reference sequence). J lost 4 bases, V lost 6 bases, and 7 bases had no gene match.

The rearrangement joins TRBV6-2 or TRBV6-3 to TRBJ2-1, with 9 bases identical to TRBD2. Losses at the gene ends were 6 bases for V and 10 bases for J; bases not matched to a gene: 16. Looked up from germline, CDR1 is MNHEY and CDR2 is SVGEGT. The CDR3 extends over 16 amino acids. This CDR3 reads CASSPLLAGPLTEQFF. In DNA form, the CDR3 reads TGTGCCAGCAGCCCCCTTCTAGCGGGGCCCCTTACGGAGCAGTTCTTC.

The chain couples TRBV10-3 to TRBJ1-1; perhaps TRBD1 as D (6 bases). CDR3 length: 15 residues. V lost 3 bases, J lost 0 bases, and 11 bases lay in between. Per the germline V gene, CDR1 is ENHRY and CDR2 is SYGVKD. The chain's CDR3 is CAISESGHMNTEAFF. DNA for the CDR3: TGTGCCATCAGTGAATCGGGACATATGAACACTGAAGCTTTCTTT.

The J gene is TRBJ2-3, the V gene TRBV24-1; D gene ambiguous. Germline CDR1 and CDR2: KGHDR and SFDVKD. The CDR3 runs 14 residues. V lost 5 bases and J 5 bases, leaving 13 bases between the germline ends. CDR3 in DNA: TGTGCCACCAGTGGGGTGCTAGTTGGAGATACGCAGTATTTT. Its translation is CATSGVLVGDTQYF.

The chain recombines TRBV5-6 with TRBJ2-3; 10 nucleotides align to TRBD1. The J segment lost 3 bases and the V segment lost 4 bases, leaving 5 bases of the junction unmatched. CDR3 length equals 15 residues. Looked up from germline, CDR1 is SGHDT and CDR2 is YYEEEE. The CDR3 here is CASSRDRGLTDTQYF. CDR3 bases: TGTGCCAGCAGCCGGGACAGGGGATTAACAGATACGCAGTATTTT.

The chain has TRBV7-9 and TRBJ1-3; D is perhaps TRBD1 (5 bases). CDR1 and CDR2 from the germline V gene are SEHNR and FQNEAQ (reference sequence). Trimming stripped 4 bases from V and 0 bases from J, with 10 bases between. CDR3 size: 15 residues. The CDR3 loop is CASSYGQLSGNTIYF. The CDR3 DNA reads TGTGCCAGCAGCTACGGACAACTCTCTGGAAACACCATATATTTT. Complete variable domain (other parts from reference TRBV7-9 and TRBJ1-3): DTGVSQNPRHKITKRGQNVTFRCDPISEHNRLYWYRQTLGQGPEFLTYFQNEAQLEKSRLLSDRFSAERPKGSFSTLEIQRTEQGDSAMYLCASSYGQLSGNTIYFGEGSWLTVV.